The TCR beta chain described here comes from a study of blood T cell repertoires in COVID-19. Across the whole study: T cells, B-cell-depleted T cells, or PBMCs provided the cDNA or gDNA that served as material.

Original handling: Reference gene primer amplification gave estimated nucleated cell counts. Clones were sequenced by immunoSEQ multiplex PCR, and TCRdb holds only the in-frame ones, with some missing. The D gene and trimming were derived from the DNA, and the V and J assignments and clone size from that table. The sample has approximately 92,000 clones, approximately 80% seen once; the top ten hold under 3.5%. This TCR derives from a middle-aged man with acute or convalescent COVID-19. Input material: peripheral blood.

As DNA, the CDR3 is TGTGCCAGCAGCTCCGGGACAGAGAATGGCTACACCTTC. This encodes CASSSGTENGYTF. This chain joins TRBV7-2 and TRBJ1-2, with 7 bases fitting TRBD1. Germline V gene lookup returns CDR1 SGHTA and CDR2 FQGNSA. The CDR3 consists of 13 residues. V lost 4 bases to trimming and J lost 6 bases; unmatched junction nucleotides: 5. The whole variable domain, remainder taken from reference TRBV7-2 and TRBJ1-2, is GAGVSQSPSNKVTEKGKDVELRCDPISGHTALYWYRQSLGQGLEFLIYFQGNSAPDKSGLPSDRFSAERTGGSVSTLTIQRTQQEDSAVYLCASSSGTENGYTFGSGTRLTVV.